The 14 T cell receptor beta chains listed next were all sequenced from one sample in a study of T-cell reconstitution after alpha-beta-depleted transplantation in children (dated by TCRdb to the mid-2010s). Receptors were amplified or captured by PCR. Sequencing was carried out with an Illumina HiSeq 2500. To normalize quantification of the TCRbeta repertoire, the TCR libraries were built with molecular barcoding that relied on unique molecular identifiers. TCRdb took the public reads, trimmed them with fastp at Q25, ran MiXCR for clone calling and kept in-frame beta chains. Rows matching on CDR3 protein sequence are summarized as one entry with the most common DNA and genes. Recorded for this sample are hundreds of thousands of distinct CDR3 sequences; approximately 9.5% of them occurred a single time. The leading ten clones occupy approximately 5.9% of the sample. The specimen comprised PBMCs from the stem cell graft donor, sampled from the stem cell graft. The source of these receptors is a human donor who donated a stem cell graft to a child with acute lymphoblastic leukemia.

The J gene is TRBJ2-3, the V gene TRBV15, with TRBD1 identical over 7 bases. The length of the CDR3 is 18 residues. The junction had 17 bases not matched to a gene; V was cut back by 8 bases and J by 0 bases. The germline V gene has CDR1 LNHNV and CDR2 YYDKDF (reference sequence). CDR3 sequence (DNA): TGTGCCACCCAGGGACAGCTAGAGATATTGGAGAGCACAGATACGCAGTATTTT. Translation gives CATQGQLEILESTDTQYF.

The CDR3 DNA follows: TGTGCCAGCAGGGACAGAAGGCGGGAGTACAATGAGCAGTTCTTC. It is translated as CASRDRRREYNEQFF. The chain links TRBV11-2 to TRBJ2-1, with D tentatively TRBD2 (7 bases). The germline V gene encodes CDR1 SGHAT and CDR2 FQNNGV. Trimming left V 6 bases short and J 4 bases short, with 16 bases between. The CDR3 extends over 15 amino acids.

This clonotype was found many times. The CDR3 loop reads CASSLAPNNEQFF. Written as DNA, the CDR3 is TGTGCCAGCAGCTTGGCCCCCAACAATGAGCAGTTCTTC. V is TRBV5-8 and J is TRBJ2-1, with D unclear. The V gene's germline CDR1 is SGHTS and CDR2 YDEGEE. This CDR3 comprises 13 residues. V was pared by 0 bases and J by 5 bases, with 6 bases between.

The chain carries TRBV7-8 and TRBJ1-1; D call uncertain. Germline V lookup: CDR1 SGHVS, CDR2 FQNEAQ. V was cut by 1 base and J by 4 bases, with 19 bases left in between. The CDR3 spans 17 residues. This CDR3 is CASSLGLSDLGGTEAFF. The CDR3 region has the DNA TGTGCCAGCAGCTTAGGCCTATCGGACTTGGGTGGCACTGAAGCTTTCTTT.

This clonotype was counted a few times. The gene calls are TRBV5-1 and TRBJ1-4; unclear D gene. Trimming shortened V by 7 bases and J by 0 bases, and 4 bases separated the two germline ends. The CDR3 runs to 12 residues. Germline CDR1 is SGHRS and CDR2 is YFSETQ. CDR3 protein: CASGTTNEKLFF. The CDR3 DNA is TGCGCCAGCGGGACAACTAATGAAAAACTGTTTTTT.

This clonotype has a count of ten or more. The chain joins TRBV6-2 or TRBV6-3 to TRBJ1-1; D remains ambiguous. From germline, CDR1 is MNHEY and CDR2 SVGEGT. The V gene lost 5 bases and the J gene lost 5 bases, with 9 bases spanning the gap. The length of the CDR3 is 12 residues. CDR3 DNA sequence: TGTGCCAGCAGTACCCCATGGACTGAAGCTTTCTTT. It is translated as CASSTPWTEAFF.

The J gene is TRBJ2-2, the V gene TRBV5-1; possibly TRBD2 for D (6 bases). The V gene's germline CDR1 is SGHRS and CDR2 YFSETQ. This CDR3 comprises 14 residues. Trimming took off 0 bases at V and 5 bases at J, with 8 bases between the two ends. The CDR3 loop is CASSLGLETGELFF. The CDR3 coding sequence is TGCGCCAGCAGCTTGGGACTAGAGACCGGGGAGCTGTTTTTT.

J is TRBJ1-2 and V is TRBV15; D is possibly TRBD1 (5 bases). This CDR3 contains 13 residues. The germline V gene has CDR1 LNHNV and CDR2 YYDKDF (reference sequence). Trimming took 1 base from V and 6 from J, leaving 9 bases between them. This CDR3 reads CATSRGGTDGYTF. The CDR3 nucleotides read TGTGCCACCAGCAGAGGAGGGACGGATGGCTACACCTTC.

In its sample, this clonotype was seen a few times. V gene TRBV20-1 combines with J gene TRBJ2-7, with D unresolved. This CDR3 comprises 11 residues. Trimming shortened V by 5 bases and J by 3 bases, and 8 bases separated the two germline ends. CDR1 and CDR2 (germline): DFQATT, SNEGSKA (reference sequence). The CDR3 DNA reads TGCAGTGCTCGCTTTGTCTACGAGCAGTACTTC. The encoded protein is CSARFVYEQYF.

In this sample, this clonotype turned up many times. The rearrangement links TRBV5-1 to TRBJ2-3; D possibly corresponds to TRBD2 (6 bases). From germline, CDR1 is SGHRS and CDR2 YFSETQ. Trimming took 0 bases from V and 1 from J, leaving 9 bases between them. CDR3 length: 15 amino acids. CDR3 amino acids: CASSLDGTGTDTQYF. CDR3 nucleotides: TGCGCCAGCAGCTTGGACGGGACTGGCACAGATACGCAGTATTTT.

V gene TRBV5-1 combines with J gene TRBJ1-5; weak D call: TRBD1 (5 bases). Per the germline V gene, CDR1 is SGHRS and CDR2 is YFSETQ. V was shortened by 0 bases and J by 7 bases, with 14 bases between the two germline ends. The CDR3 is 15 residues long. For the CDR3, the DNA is TGCGCCAGCAGCTTGGGCCAGGGAGGAGGACAGCCCCAGCATTTT. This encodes CASSLGQGGGQPQHF.

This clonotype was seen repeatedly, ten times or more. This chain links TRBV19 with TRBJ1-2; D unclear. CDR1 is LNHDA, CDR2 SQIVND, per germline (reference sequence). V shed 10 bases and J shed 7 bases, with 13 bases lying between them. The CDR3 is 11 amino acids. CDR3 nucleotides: TGTGCCACCCTGGGGAAAGTTGGCTACACCTTC. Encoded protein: CATLGKVGYTF.

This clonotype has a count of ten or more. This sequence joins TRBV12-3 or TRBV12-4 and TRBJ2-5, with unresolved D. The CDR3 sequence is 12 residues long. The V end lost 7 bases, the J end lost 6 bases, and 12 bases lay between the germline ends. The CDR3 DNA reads TGTGCCAGCAATGGGATTGCGAAGACCCAGTACTTC. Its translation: CASNGIAKTQYF.

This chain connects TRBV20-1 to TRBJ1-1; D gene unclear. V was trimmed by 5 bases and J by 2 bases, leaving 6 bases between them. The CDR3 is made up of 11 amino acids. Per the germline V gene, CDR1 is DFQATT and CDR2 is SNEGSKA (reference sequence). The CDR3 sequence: CSAARNTEAFF. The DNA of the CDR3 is TGCAGTGCTGCTAGAAACACTGAAGCTTTCTTT.